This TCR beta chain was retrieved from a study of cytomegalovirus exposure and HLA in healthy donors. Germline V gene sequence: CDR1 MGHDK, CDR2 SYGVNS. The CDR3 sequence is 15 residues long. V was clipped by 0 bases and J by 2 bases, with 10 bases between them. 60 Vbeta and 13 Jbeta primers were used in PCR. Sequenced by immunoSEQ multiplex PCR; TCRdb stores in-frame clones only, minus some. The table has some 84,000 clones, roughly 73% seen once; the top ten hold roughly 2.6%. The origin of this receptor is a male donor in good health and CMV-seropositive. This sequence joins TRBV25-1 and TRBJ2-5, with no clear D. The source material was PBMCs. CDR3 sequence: CASSEYKNLQETQYF. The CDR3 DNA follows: TGTGCCAGCAGTGAATATAAAAACTTACAAGAGACCCAGTACTTC.